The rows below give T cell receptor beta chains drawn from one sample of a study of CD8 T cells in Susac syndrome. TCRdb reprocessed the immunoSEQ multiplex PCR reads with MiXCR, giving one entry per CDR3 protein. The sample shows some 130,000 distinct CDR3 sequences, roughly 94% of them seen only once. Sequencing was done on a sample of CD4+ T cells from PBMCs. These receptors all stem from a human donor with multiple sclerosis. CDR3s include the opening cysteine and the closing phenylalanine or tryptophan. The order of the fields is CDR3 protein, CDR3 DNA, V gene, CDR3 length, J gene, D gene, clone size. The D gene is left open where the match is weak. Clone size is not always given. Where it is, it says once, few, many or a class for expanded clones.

CDR3aa: CASSLVQGWEGYTF
CDR3nt: TGTGCCAGCAGTTTAGTCCAGGGTTGGGAGGGCTACACCTTC
v_gene: TRBV12-3/TRBV12-4
len: 14
j_gene: TRBJ1-2
d_gene: -
abundance: -

CDR3aa: CSRKAGNTDTQYF
CDR3nt: TGCAGTCGTAAAGCGGGGAACACAGATACGCAGTATTTT
v_gene: TRBV20-1
len: 13
j_gene: TRBJ2-3
d_gene: TRBD2
abundance: -

CDR3aa: CASSHTRRSGANFLTF
CDR3nt: TGTGCCAGCAGCCATACACGGCGCTCTGGGGCCAACTTCCTGACTTTC
v_gene: TRBV3-1
len: 16
j_gene: TRBJ2-6
d_gene: -
abundance: -

CDR3aa: CASSPINGGQPQHF
CDR3nt: TGTGCCAGCAGCCCAATTAATGGAGGTCAGCCCCAGCATTTT
v_gene: TRBV11-2
len: 14
j_gene: TRBJ1-5
d_gene: -
abundance: -

CDR3aa: CASSLGRDYGYTF
CDR3nt: TGTGCCAGCAGCTTAGGCAGGGACTATGGCTACACCTTC
v_gene: TRBV7-9
len: 13
j_gene: TRBJ1-2
d_gene: -
abundance: -

CDR3aa: CASSGGGYSPYEQYF
CDR3nt: TGTGCCAGCAGTGGAGGGGGCTATAGCCCCTACGAGCAGTACTTC
v_gene: TRBV2
len: 15
j_gene: TRBJ2-7
d_gene: TRBD1
abundance: -

CDR3aa: CASSPSGRNTEAFF
CDR3nt: TGTGCCAGCTCACCCAGCGGCAGAAACACTGAAGCTTTCTTT
v_gene: TRBV18
len: 14
j_gene: TRBJ1-1
d_gene: -
abundance: -

CDR3aa: CASRSQGGNSGYTF
CDR3nt: TGTGCCAGCAGGTCACAGGGGGGAAACTCTGGCTACACCTTC
v_gene: TRBV2
len: 14
j_gene: TRBJ1-2
d_gene: TRBD1
abundance: -

CDR3aa: CASSYPPGELFF
CDR3nt: TGTGCCAGCAGTTACCCTCCCGGGGAGCTGTTTTTT
v_gene: TRBV6-2/TRBV6-3
len: 12
j_gene: TRBJ2-2
d_gene: -
abundance: -

CDR3aa: CASSIDEGIGNIQYF
CDR3nt: TGTGCCAGTAGTATAGATGAGGGGATTGGAAACATTCAGTACTTC
v_gene: TRBV19
len: 15
j_gene: TRBJ2-4
d_gene: -
abundance: -

CDR3aa: CASSQGSAGANQPQHF
CDR3nt: TGTGCCAGCAGCCAAGGGTCAGCAGGGGCAAATCAGCCCCAGCATTTT
v_gene: TRBV3-1
len: 16
j_gene: TRBJ1-5
d_gene: -
abundance: -

CDR3aa: CSARDMGSSYEQYF
CDR3nt: TGCAGTGCTAGAGATATGGGCAGCTCCTACGAGCAGTACTTC
v_gene: TRBV20-1
len: 14
j_gene: TRBJ2-7
d_gene: -
abundance: -

CDR3aa: CSARASGVTNTEAFF
CDR3nt: TGCAGTGCTAGGGCCTCGGGGGTCACGAACACTGAAGCTTTCTTT
v_gene: TRBV20-1
len: 15
j_gene: TRBJ1-1
d_gene: -
abundance: once

CDR3aa: CASTIETGGFSTDTQYF
CDR3nt: TGTGCCAGCACCATCGAAACAGGGGGGTTTTCCACAGATACGCAGTATTTT
v_gene: TRBV6-2/TRBV6-3
len: 17
j_gene: TRBJ2-3
d_gene: TRBD1
abundance: -

CDR3aa: CASSQSVAGGLDEQYF
CDR3nt: TGTGCCAGCAGCCAGAGCGTAGCGGGAGGTTTGGACGAGCAGTACTTC
v_gene: TRBV3-1
len: 16
j_gene: TRBJ2-7
d_gene: TRBD2
abundance: -

CDR3aa: CASSFGPTEGDTIYF
CDR3nt: TGTGCCAGCAGCTTTGGGCCCACGGAGGGGGACACCATATATTTT
v_gene: TRBV5-6
len: 15
j_gene: TRBJ1-3
d_gene: -
abundance: -

CDR3aa: CASSKGQGAPYEQYF
CDR3nt: TGTGCCAGCAGTAAGGGACAGGGGGCCCCCTACGAGCAGTACTTC
v_gene: TRBV12-3/TRBV12-4
len: 15
j_gene: TRBJ2-7
d_gene: TRBD1
abundance: -

CDR3aa: CAIRRGLTETEAFF
CDR3nt: TGTGCCATCAGAAGGGGACTGACAGAAACTGAAGCTTTCTTT
v_gene: TRBV30
len: 14
j_gene: TRBJ1-1
d_gene: -
abundance: -

CDR3aa: CASLERSYEQYF
CDR3nt: TGTGCCAGCCTCGAGAGGTCATACGAGCAGTACTTC
v_gene: TRBV6-1
len: 12
j_gene: TRBJ2-7
d_gene: -
abundance: -

CDR3aa: CSAGGRTGELFF
CDR3nt: TGCAGTGCTGGCGGGAGGACCGGGGAGCTGTTTTTT
v_gene: TRBV20-1
len: 12
j_gene: TRBJ2-2
d_gene: TRBD2
abundance: -

CDR3aa: CASNGGYTETQYF
CDR3nt: TGTGCCAGTAATGGGGGGTACACGGAGACCCAGTACTTC
v_gene: TRBV19
len: 13
j_gene: TRBJ2-5
d_gene: -
abundance: once

CDR3aa: CASSLGTGTYEQYF
CDR3nt: TGTGCCAGCAGCTTAGGGACAGGTACCTACGAGCAGTACTTC
v_gene: TRBV7-9
len: 14
j_gene: TRBJ2-7
d_gene: TRBD1
abundance: -

CDR3aa: CASTQAPTGDYEQYF
CDR3nt: TGTGCCAGTACCCAAGCTCCGACAGGGGACTACGAGCAGTACTTC
v_gene: TRBV19
len: 15
j_gene: TRBJ2-7
d_gene: TRBD1
abundance: -

CDR3aa: CSANQARRNPYEQYF
CDR3nt: TGCAGTGCTAATCAGGCCAGGCGAAATCCCTACGAGCAGTACTTC
v_gene: TRBV20-1
len: 15
j_gene: TRBJ2-7
d_gene: -
abundance: -

CDR3aa: CASSAGQIITEAFF
CDR3nt: TGTGCCAGCAGCGCCGGACAGATAATCACTGAAGCTTTCTTT
v_gene: TRBV7-9
len: 14
j_gene: TRBJ1-1
d_gene: -
abundance: -

CDR3aa: CATSPNGRGSSYNEQFF
CDR3nt: TGTGCCACCAGCCCAAATGGACGGGGATCCTCCTACAATGAGCAGTTCTTC
v_gene: TRBV15
len: 17
j_gene: TRBJ2-1
d_gene: -
abundance: -

CDR3aa: CAWSPGVHTF
CDR3nt: TGTGCCTGGAGTCCTGGGGTCCACACCTTC
v_gene: TRBV30
len: 10
j_gene: TRBJ1-2
d_gene: -
abundance: -

CDR3aa: CSATGGLSYEQYF
CDR3nt: TGCAGTGCTACGGGAGGCCTCTCCTACGAGCAGTACTTC
v_gene: TRBV20-1
len: 13
j_gene: TRBJ2-7
d_gene: TRBD2
abundance: -

CDR3aa: CASSAGGLNIQYF
CDR3nt: TGTGCCAGCAGTGCGGGAGGGTTAAACATTCAGTACTTC
v_gene: TRBV27
len: 13
j_gene: TRBJ2-4
d_gene: TRBD2
abundance: -

CDR3aa: CATSDLSDTQYF
CDR3nt: TGTGCCACCAGTGATTTATCAGATACGCAGTATTTT
v_gene: TRBV24-1
len: 12
j_gene: TRBJ2-3
d_gene: -
abundance: -

CDR3aa: CASQGTANTEAFF
CDR3nt: TGCGCCAGCCAGGGGACAGCGAACACTGAAGCTTTCTTT
v_gene: TRBV5-1
len: 13
j_gene: TRBJ1-1
d_gene: TRBD1
abundance: -

CDR3aa: CASSPINEQFF
CDR3nt: TGTGCCAGCAGCCCTATAAATGAGCAGTTCTTC
v_gene: TRBV7-2
len: 11
j_gene: TRBJ2-1
d_gene: -
abundance: -

CDR3aa: CASSFDDTGELFF
CDR3nt: TGTGCCAGCAGCTTCGATGACACCGGGGAGCTGTTTTTT
v_gene: TRBV5-4
len: 13
j_gene: TRBJ2-2
d_gene: -
abundance: -

CDR3aa: CASRSTARGTEAFF
CDR3nt: TGTGCCAGCAGGTCGACAGCTAGGGGCACTGAAGCTTTCTTT
v_gene: TRBV7-9
len: 14
j_gene: TRBJ1-1
d_gene: -
abundance: -

CDR3aa: CSVSGTGQSTGELFF
CDR3nt: TGCAGCGTGAGCGGGACAGGGCAAAGTACCGGGGAGCTGTTTTTT
v_gene: TRBV29-1
len: 15
j_gene: TRBJ2-2
d_gene: TRBD1
abundance: -

CDR3aa: CASRRDRPDTEAFF
CDR3nt: TGCGCCAGCAGACGAGACAGGCCGGACACTGAAGCTTTCTTT
v_gene: TRBV5-1
len: 14
j_gene: TRBJ1-1
d_gene: -
abundance: -

CDR3aa: CASSQDLGSEAFF
CDR3nt: TGTGCCAGCAGCCAAGATCTGGGCTCTGAAGCTTTCTTT
v_gene: TRBV3-1
len: 13
j_gene: TRBJ1-1
d_gene: -
abundance: -

CDR3aa: CASTLYGGTASSGNTIYF
CDR3nt: TGTGCCAGTACCCTTTACGGCGGGACGGCAAGCTCTGGAAACACCATATATTTT
v_gene: TRBV19
len: 18
j_gene: TRBJ1-3
d_gene: -
abundance: -

CDR3aa: CASSVGDRVQPQHF
CDR3nt: TGTGCCAGCAGTGTAGGGGACAGGGTTCAGCCCCAGCATTTT
v_gene: TRBV2
len: 14
j_gene: TRBJ1-5
d_gene: TRBD1
abundance: -

CDR3aa: CASSAGQGPQETQYF
CDR3nt: TGTGCCAGCTCCGCGGGCCAGGGGCCCCAAGAGACCCAGTACTTC
v_gene: TRBV25-1
len: 15
j_gene: TRBJ2-5
d_gene: -
abundance: -

CDR3aa: CSVEDRRGGLAKNIQYF
CDR3nt: TGCAGCGTTGAAGATCGGCGGGGAGGTCTAGCCAAAAACATTCAGTACTTC
v_gene: TRBV29-1
len: 17
j_gene: TRBJ2-4
d_gene: -
abundance: -

CDR3aa: CSVQKQVSYEQYF
CDR3nt: TGCAGCGTCCAGAAACAGGTTTCCTACGAGCAGTACTTC
v_gene: TRBV29-1
len: 13
j_gene: TRBJ2-7
d_gene: -
abundance: once

CDR3aa: CASSRPLGEQYF
CDR3nt: TGCGCCAGCAGCCGTCCTCTGGGGGAGCAGTACTTC
v_gene: TRBV4-1
len: 12
j_gene: TRBJ2-7
d_gene: -
abundance: -

CDR3aa: CASSTRVPSYEQYF
CDR3nt: TGCGCCAGCAGCACGCGGGTTCCCTCCTACGAGCAGTACTTC
v_gene: TRBV5-1
len: 14
j_gene: TRBJ2-7
d_gene: -
abundance: once

CDR3aa: CASSAGAGELFF
CDR3nt: TGTGCCAGCAGCGCGGGTGCCGGGGAGCTGTTTTTT
v_gene: TRBV7-2
len: 12
j_gene: TRBJ2-2
d_gene: -
abundance: once

CDR3aa: CASSVNGRPNTEAFF
CDR3nt: TGTGCCAGCAGTGTCAACGGGAGACCGAACACTGAAGCTTTCTTT
v_gene: TRBV9
len: 15
j_gene: TRBJ1-1
d_gene: -
abundance: once

CDR3aa: CSVAQGDNQPQHF
CDR3nt: TGCAGCGTTGCGCAGGGAGATAATCAGCCCCAGCATTTT
v_gene: TRBV29-1
len: 13
j_gene: TRBJ1-5
d_gene: -
abundance: -

CDR3aa: CSVGNSNQPQHF
CDR3nt: TGCAGCGTGGGGAACAGCAATCAGCCCCAGCATTTT
v_gene: TRBV29-1
len: 12
j_gene: TRBJ1-5
d_gene: -
abundance: -